The present TCR beta chain was sequenced within a study of T cell repertoires in cytomegalovirus infection. There are a few counts of this clonotype. One entry per CDR3 protein results from TCRdb running MiXCR on the reads. The sample records 200,000 to 250,000 distinct CDR3 sequences, approximately 22% being singletons. CDR1 MNHEY and CDR2 SVGEGT come from the germline V gene. This CDR3 spans 15 amino acids. Trimming pared 2 bases from V and 0 bases from J, leaving 8 bases between. The clonotype comes from a human donor in good health (CMV status not recorded). Some clones in this sample may be carry-over from other donors' samples. The chain combines TRBV6-2 or TRBV6-3 with TRBJ2-1, with D uncertain. Sequenced material: CD8+ T cells from PBMCs. The CDR3 here is CASSYGWSSYNEQFF. CDR3 DNA: TGTGCCAGCAGTTACGGGTGGAGCTCCTACAATGAGCAGTTCTTC.